This T cell receptor (beta chain) is from a study of tumor-infiltrating lymphocytes in localized non-small cell lung cancer. This table comes from immunoSEQ multiplex PCR, and its TCRdb copy is limited to in-frame clones, with some not included. The sample includes approximately 10,000 clones, approximately 70% seen only once; the top ten take about a tenth. Losses at the gene ends were 0 bases for V and 1 base for J; bases not matched to a gene: 2. The CDR3 covers 15 residues. Per the germline V gene, CDR1 is SGHVS and CDR2 is FNYEAQ. This clonotype was obtained from a human donor with non-small cell lung cancer. The rearrangement uses TRBV7-6 and TRBJ2-5; 7 positions agree with TRBD2. Sequencing was carried out using uninvolved lung tissue not adjacent to the tumor. The CDR3 is CASSLAPSGQETQYF. CDR3 DNA: TGTGCCAGCAGCTTAGCCCCTAGCGGCCAAGAGACCCAGTACTTC.